The sequence of this TCR beta chain was determined in a study of monozygotic twins with inflammatory bowel disease. This CDR3 spans 16 amino acids. The germline gives CDR1 LNHNV, CDR2 YYDKDF (reference sequence). With no T cell sorting beforehand, total RNA was isolated from whole blood. Two rounds of nested PCR, of 16 and 9 cycles, were run on TCRalpha and TCRbeta cDNA. Reanalyzing the 5' RACE reads, TCRdb keeps one entry per CDR3 protein, without DNA. The data include about 450,000 distinct CDR3 sequences; the top ten clones carry approximately 2.4%. In the case of this clonotype: Its antigen is undetermined.

Points from the study as a whole: Reduced clonotype sharing with other individuals was observed in IBD patients relative to healthy twins, especially with disease activity.

The TCR sequence derives from a human donor with ulcerative colitis or Crohn's disease, or a healthy co-twin of an affected twin (not recorded which). Sequenced material: blood. The rearrangement uses TRBV15 and TRBJ1-2. The CDR3 region is CATSRDRWRPSYGYTF.